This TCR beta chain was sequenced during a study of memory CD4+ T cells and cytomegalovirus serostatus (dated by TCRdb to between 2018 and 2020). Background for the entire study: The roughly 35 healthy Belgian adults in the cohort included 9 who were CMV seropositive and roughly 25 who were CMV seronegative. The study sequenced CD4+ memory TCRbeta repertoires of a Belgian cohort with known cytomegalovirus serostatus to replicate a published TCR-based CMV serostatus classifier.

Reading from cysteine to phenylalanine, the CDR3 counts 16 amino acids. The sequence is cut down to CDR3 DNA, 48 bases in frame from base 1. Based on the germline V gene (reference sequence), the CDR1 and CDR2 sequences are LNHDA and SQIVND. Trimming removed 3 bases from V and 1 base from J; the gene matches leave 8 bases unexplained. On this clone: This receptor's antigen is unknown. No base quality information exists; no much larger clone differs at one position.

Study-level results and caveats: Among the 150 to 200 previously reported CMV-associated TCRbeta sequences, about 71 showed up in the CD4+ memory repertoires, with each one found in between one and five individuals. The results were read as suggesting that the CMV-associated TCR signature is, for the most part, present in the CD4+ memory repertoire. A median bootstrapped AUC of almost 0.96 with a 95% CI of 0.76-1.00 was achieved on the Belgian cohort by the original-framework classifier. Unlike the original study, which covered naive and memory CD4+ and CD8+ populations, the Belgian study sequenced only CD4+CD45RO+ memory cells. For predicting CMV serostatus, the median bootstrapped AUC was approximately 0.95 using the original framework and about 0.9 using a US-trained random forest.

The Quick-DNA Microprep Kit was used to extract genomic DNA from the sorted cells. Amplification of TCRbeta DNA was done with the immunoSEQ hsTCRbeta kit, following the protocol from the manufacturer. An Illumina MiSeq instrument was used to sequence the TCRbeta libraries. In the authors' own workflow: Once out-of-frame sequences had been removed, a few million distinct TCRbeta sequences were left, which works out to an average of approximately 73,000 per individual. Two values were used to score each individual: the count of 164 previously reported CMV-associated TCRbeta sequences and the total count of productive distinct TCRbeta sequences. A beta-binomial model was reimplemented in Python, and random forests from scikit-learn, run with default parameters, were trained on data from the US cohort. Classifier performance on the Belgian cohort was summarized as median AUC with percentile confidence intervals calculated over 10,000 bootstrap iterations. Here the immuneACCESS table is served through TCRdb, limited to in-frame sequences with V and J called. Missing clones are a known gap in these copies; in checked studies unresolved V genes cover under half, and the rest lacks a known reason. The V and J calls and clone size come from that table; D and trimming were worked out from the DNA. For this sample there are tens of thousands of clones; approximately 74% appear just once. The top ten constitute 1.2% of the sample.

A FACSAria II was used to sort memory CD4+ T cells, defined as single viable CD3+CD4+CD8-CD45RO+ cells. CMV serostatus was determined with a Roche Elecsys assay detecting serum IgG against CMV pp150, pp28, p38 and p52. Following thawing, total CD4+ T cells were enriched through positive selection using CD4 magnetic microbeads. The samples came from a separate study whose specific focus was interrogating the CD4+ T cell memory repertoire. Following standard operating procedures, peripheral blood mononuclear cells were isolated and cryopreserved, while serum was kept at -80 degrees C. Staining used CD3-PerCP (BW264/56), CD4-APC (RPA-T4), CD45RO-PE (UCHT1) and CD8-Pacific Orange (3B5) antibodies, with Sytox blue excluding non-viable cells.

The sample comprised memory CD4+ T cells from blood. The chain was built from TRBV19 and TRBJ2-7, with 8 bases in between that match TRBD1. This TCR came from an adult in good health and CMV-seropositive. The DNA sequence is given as TGTGCCAGTAGTATGTGGGGGACAGGTGGATCCTACGAGCAGTACTTC. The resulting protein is CASSMWGTGGSYEQYF. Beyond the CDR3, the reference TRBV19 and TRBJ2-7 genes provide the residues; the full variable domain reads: DGGITQSPKYLFRKEGQNVTLSCEQNLNHDAMYWYRQDPGQGLRLIYYSQIVNDFQKGDIAEGYSVSREKKESFPLTVTSAQKNPTAFYLCASSMWGTGGSYEQYFGPGTRLTVT.